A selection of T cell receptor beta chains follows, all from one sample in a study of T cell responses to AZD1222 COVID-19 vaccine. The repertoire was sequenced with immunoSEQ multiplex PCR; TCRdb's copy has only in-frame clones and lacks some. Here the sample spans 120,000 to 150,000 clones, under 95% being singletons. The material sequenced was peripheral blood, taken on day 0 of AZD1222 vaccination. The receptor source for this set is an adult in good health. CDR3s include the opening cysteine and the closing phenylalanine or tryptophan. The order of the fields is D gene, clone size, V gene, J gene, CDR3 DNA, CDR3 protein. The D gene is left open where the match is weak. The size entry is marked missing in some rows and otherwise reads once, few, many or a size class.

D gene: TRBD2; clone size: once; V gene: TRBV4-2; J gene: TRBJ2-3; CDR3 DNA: TGTGCCAGCAGCCAAGATCGGCTAGCGGGAGAAATAGATACGCAGTATTTT; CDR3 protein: CASSQDRLAGEIDTQYF
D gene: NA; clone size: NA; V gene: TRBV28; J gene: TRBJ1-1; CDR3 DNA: TGTGCCAGCAGTTTTGAGGGCAGCCCAAGAATTGCTTTCTTT; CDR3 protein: CASSFEGSPRIAFF
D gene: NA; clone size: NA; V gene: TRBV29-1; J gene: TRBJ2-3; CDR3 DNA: TGCAGCGTGGGGGGTAGTTCGGCAGATACGCAGTATTTT; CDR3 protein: CSVGGSSADTQYF
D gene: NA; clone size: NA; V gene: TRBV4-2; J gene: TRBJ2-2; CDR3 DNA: TGTGCCAGCAGCCAACCGCCGAACACCGGGGAGCTGTTTTTT; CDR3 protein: CASSQPPNTGELFF
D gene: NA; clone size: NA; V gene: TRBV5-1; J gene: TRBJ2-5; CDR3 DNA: TGCGCCAGCAGTTCCGACTACTCCAGGGAGACCCAGTACTTC; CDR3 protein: CASSSDYSRETQYF
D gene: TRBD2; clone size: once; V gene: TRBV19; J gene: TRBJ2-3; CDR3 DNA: TGTGCCAGTATACGGACTAGCGGGGGTAATTCCCCTAATACGCAGTATTTT; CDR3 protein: CASIRTSGGNSPNTQYF
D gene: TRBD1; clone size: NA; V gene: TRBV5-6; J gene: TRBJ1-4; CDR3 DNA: TGTGCCAGCAGCCACCAGACAGGGAGGAATGAAAAACTGTTTTTT; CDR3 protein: CASSHQTGRNEKLFF
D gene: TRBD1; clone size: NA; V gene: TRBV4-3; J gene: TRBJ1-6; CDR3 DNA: TGCGCCAGCAGCCATCGGGACAGTAATTCACCCCTCCACTTT; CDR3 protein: CASSHRDSNSPLHF
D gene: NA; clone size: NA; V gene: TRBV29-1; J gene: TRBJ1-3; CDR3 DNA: TGCAGCGTGGCATCCGTAAGAAGTGGAAACACCATATATTTT; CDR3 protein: CSVASVRSGNTIYF
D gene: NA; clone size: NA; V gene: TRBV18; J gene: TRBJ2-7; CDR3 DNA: TGTGCCAGCTCACCGCTAGGGAAACCCTACGAGCAGTACTTC; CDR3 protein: CASSPLGKPYEQYF
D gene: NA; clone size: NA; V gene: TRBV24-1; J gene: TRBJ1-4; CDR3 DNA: TGTGCCACCAGTGATGATGGAGGAAAACTGTTTTTT; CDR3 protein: CATSDDGGKLFF
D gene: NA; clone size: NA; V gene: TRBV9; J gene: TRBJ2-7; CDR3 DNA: TGTGCCAGCAGCGTAGGTCTCTCCTACGAGCAGTACTTC; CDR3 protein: CASSVGLSYEQYF
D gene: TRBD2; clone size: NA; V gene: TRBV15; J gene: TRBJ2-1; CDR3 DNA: TGTGCCACCAGCAGAGGACTTACTAGCGGGAGCGATGAGCAGTTCTTC; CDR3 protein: CATSRGLTSGSDEQFF
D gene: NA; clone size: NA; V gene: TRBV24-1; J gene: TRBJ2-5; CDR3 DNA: TGTGCCACCAGTGATTTGGGTCAGGGAGGCCAAGAGACCCAGTACTTC; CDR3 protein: CATSDLGQGGQETQYF
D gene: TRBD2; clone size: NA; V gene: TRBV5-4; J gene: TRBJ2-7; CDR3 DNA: TGTGCCAGCAGCCAGCAGGGACTAGCGGGCTACGAGCAGTACTTC; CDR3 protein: CASSQQGLAGYEQYF
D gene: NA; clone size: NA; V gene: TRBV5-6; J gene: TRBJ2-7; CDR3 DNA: TGTGCCAGCAGCCCAACCTGGACTACATACGAGCAGTACTTC; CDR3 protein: CASSPTWTTYEQYF
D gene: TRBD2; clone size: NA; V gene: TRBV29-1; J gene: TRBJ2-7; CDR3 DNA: TGCAGCGTTGGGACTAGCGGGAGTTACGAGCAGTACTTC; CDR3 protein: CSVGTSGSYEQYF